This T cell receptor beta chain came from a study of blood T cell repertoires in COVID-19. The wider study: Nucleic acid was either cDNA or gDNA, and it came from T cells, B-cell-depleted T cells, or PBMCs.

Seattle patient enrollment occurred during active infection, with longitudinal follow-up thereafter. Germline V gene data show CDR1 as MNHEY and CDR2 as SVGAGI. The CDR3 contains 14 residues. V was trimmed by 3 bases and J by 1 base, leaving 9 bases between them. Under the authors' procedure: Quantification of nucleated cells was approximated via reference gene primer amplification. The protocol was immunoSEQ multiplex PCR, while the TCRdb copy is restricted to in-frame clones and leaves out a portion. The D gene and trimming were derived from the DNA, and the V and J assignments and clone size from that table. This table holds over 150,000 clones, roughly 80% found once.

Sequenced input: peripheral blood. The chain links TRBV6-5 to TRBJ1-1; no clear D gene. The sequence came from a woman aged 60-75 years with COVID-19, enrolled during active disease. CDR3: CASSYRERNTEAFF. The CDR3 DNA reads TGTGCCAGCAGTTATAGGGAGAGGAACACTGAAGCTTTCTTT.